Listed below are T cell receptor beta chains from one sample, sequenced in a study of cytomegalovirus exposure and HLA in healthy donors. Clones were sequenced by immunoSEQ multiplex PCR, and TCRdb holds only the in-frame ones, with some missing. The sample lists about 96,000 clones, 65% to 80% occurring once. Sequencing was done on a sample of PBMCs. The receptors stem from a woman aged 70-85 years in good health and CMV-seropositive. Each CDR3 is given with its conserved first and last residue. Each record gives: clone size, V gene, D gene, J gene, CDR3 DNA, CDR3 protein. A D gene is named only where the DNA matches it firmly. Size values are once, few and many counts, or a class for expanded clones, and some rows have none.

.,TRBV30,TRBD1,TRBJ1-6,TGTGCCTGGAGTATGGACAGGGCCAATTCACCCCTCCACTTT,CAWSMDRANSPLHF
few,TRBV7-8,.,TRBJ1-6,TGTGCCAGCAGCCAAAGGATCGGGAATTCACCCCTCCACTTT,CASSQRIGNSPLHF
once,TRBV9,TRBD1,TRBJ2-5,TGTGCCAGCAGCGCGGGGACAGCGATACAAGAGACCCAGTACTTC,CASSAGTAIQETQYF
.,TRBV6-1,.,TRBJ2-7,TGTGCCAGCAGTGAAGTGCCGGGATTGGGGGGCGAGCAGTACTTC,CASSEVPGLGGEQYF
.,TRBV9,.,TRBJ1-1,TGTGCCAGCAGCCGACTTGGTAGCACTGAAGCTTTCTTT,CASSRLGSTEAFF
few,TRBV5-1,.,TRBJ2-5,TGCGCCAGCAGCACAGGCCCGTCACAAGAGACCCAGTACTTC,CASSTGPSQETQYF
few,TRBV5-4,.,TRBJ1-2,TGTGCCAGCAGCTCCTCCGGGGGGGTGGCCTATGGCTACACCTTC,CASSSSGGVAYGYTF
once,TRBV7-2,TRBD2,TRBJ2-2,TGTGCCATTAGCGGGGGGTGGAACACCGGGGAGCTGTTTTTT,CAISGGWNTGELFF
.,TRBV19,.,TRBJ2-6,TGTGCCAGTAAGACGGTCTACACTACGATATCTGGGGCCAACGTCCTGACTTTC,CASKTVYTTISGANVLTF
.,TRBV11-2,.,TRBJ1-5,TGTGCCAGCAGCTTACAGGGTCTCCAGCCCCAGCATTTT,CASSLQGLQPQHF
.,TRBV4-2,.,TRBJ1-1,TGTGCCAGCAGCCAAGATGAGGGTTTGAACACTGAAGCTTTCTTT,CASSQDEGLNTEAFF
.,TRBV11-2,TRBD2,TRBJ2-7,TGTGCCAGCAGCAGGACCGGGACTACCCCGGGCGAGCAGTACTTC,CASSRTGTTPGEQYF
.,TRBV4-1,TRBD1,TRBJ1-4,TGCGCCAGCAGCTCTCAACAGGGGGCTAATGAAAAACTGTTTTTT,CASSSQQGANEKLFF
few,TRBV7-9,TRBD2,TRBJ2-3,TGTGCCAGCAGCGGGGGACTAGCGGGAGGACGACCTAGCACAGATACGCAGTATTTT,CASSGGLAGGRPSTDTQYF
.,TRBV29-1,TRBD1,TRBJ2-6,TGCAGCGTGATGACAGGGGGGTCTGGGGCCAACGTCCTGACTTTC,CSVMTGGSGANVLTF
.,TRBV7-8,.,TRBJ1-6,TGTGCCAGCAGGGTTGGACAGCCAGAATCACCCCTCCACTTT,CASRVGQPESPLHF
.,TRBV5-1,.,TRBJ1-1,TGCGCCAGCAGCCCAAAGACAGGTTCGGAGGACACTGAAGCTTTCTTT,CASSPKTGSEDTEAFF
.,TRBV6-1,.,TRBJ2-7,TGTGCCAGCAGTGAATATAGGGGCCAATACGAGCAGTACTTC,CASSEYRGQYEQYF
few,TRBV19,.,TRBJ1-3,TGTGCCAGTACCGATAAACAGGGCCTCTCTGGAAACACCATATATTTT,CASTDKQGLSGNTIYF
.,TRBV18,TRBD1,TRBJ2-2,TGTGCCAGCTCACCACGTTCAGGGGGCTTGAACACCGGGGAGCTGTTTTTT,CASSPRSGGLNTGELFF
.,TRBV12-5,TRBD1,TRBJ1-2,TGTGCTAGTGGTTTCTCCCCCGGACAGGGGGCGCGGGGCTACACCTTC,CASGFSPGQGARGYTF
.,TRBV30,.,TRBJ1-1,TGTGCCTGGAGTAACCTACCGATGAACACTGAAGCTTTCTTT,CAWSNLPMNTEAFF